A single T cell receptor (beta chain) is shown here with its context. The antigen is undetermined. CDR3 size: 13 residues. V shed 3 bases and J shed 4 bases, with 9 bases lying between them. Germline CDR1 is SGHTA and CDR2 is FQGNSA. Produced via immunoSEQ multiplex PCR; TCRdb's table is partial and in-frame only. Found here are tens of thousands of clones, roughly four fifths of them singletons; the top ten hold around 10%. In chemo-refractory metastatic non-small-cell lung cancer, patients got ipilimumab CTLA-4 blockade together with focal radiation. The sample comes from a study of radiotherapy plus CTLA-4 blockade in lung cancer. Study details: There were objective responses in 18% of patients, and around 31% had disease control. The study, taken as a whole, reports: According to reports, early shifts in blood T cell clones, alongside interferon-beta, forecast response most accurately.

The gene calls are TRBV7-2 and TRBJ1-2, with D uncertain. The TCR originated in a human donor with non-small cell lung cancer who had stable disease on radiotherapy plus ipilimumab. Sequencing used peripheral blood, obtained from a patient treated with radiotherapy plus ipilimumab. DNA for the CDR3: TGTGCCAGCAGCTTGCCTCCGGGCTATGGCTACACCTTC. Translated: CASSLPPGYGYTF.